Listed below are T cell receptor beta chains from one sample, sequenced in a study of cytomegalovirus exposure and HLA in healthy donors. The method was immunoSEQ multiplex PCR; TCRdb's version includes in-frame clones alone and lacks a portion of them. The table lists roughly 330,000 clones, approximately 86% of them singletons. The sequencing sample was made of PBMCs. All receptors come from a woman between 25 and 40 years old in good health and CMV-seropositive. Each CDR3 is given with its conserved first and last residue. The D gene is left open where the match is weak. Clone size is stated in some rows and not others, as once, few, many or a class when expanded.

>NA|TRBV9|TRBJ1-4|NA
TGTGCCAGCAGCGTCGAAATCCAGGGGACTGAAAAACTGTTTTTT
CASSVEIQGTEKLFF
>TRBD1|TRBV6-6|TRBJ2-3|NA
TGTGCCAGCAATTCCGGGACAGGTCACACAGATACGCAGTATTTT
CASNSGTGHTDTQYF
>NA|TRBV6-5|TRBJ2-5|NA
TGTGCCAGTTCAGGCTATTCGGACCAAGAGACCCAGTACTTC
CASSGYSDQETQYF
>NA|TRBV2|TRBJ1-2|NA
TGTGCCAGCAGTGGGACGGCCGGGATCACCTTC
CASSGTAGITF
>TRBD2|TRBV4-1|TRBJ2-3|NA
TGCGCCAGCAGCCAAACCCCCGGGACTAGCGGCACAGATACGCAGTATTTT
CASSQTPGTSGTDTQYF
>NA|TRBV7-3|TRBJ2-2|NA
TGTGCCAGCAGCTCTGCCCCAGGGGGGGAGCTGTTTTTT
CASSSAPGGELFF
>NA|TRBV29-1|TRBJ2-1|NA
TGCAGCGTTGTGGGCCTTTCGGGAAGCTCCTACAATGAGCAGTTCTTC
CSVVGLSGSSYNEQFF
>NA|TRBV5-8|TRBJ2-7|NA
TGTGCCAGCAGCTTGGTCAGGGTGGGCGAGCAGTACTTC
CASSLVRVGEQYF
>NA|TRBV5-1|TRBJ2-7|few
TGCGCCAGCAGCTTGGTACAGGGTACCTACGAGCAGTACTTC
CASSLVQGTYEQYF
>TRBD1|TRBV27|TRBJ2-7|NA
TGTGCCAGCAGTGGACAGGGGAGGAACGAGCAGTACTTC
CASSGQGRNEQYF
>NA|TRBV10-3|TRBJ1-1|NA
TGTGCCATCAGTGAGTCGAGAGGCATGAACACTGAAGCTTTCTTT
CAISESRGMNTEAFF
>TRBD1|TRBV11-3|TRBJ1-4|NA
TGTGCCAGCACCCCTCCGGGACAGGGGGCTGATAATGAAAAACTGTTTTTT
CASTPPGQGADNEKLFF
>TRBD1|TRBV7-9|TRBJ1-3|once
TGTGCCAGCAGCTCTCGGGACAGCGGAAACACCATATATTTT
CASSSRDSGNTIYF
>NA|TRBV7-7|TRBJ2-2|few
TGTGCCAGCACCCCCTACGGGTCCACCGGGGAGCTGTTTTTT
CASTPYGSTGELFF
>TRBD2|TRBV4-1|TRBJ2-7|NA
TGCGCCAGCAGCCAAGAGAGTAGCGGGAGTTACGAGCAGTACTTC
CASSQESSGSYEQYF
>TRBD1|TRBV28|TRBJ1-2|few
TGTGCCAGCAGCCCTCAAGGGACAGGGTCGGGGTATGGCTACACCTTC
CASSPQGTGSGYGYTF
>NA|TRBV9|TRBJ1-4|NA
TGTGCCAGCAGCCCGGGAGGGCCAAATGAAAAACTGTTTTTT
CASSPGGPNEKLFF
>TRBD1|TRBV5-4|TRBJ2-7|NA
TGTGCCAGCAGCTTGCGTGCGACAGGGGTCTCCGAGCAGTACTTC
CASSLRATGVSEQYF
>TRBD2|TRBV29-1|TRBJ2-1|NA
TGCAGCGTCGTCTATGGGACTAGCGGAGACAATGAGCAGTTCTTC
CSVVYGTSGDNEQFF
>NA|TRBV28|TRBJ2-3|NA
TGTGCCAGCAGTTTAAACAGGGTCACAGATACGCAGTATTTT
CASSLNRVTDTQYF
>TRBD2|TRBV7-3|TRBJ2-1|few
TGTGCCAGCAGCGCCTATAGCGGGGGGGCTCGGAATGAGCAGTTCTTC
CASSAYSGGARNEQFF
>TRBD2|TRBV4-3|TRBJ2-2|NA
TGCGCCAGCAGCCAAGACAGGGTCGGGGGGACGAACACCGGGGAGCTGTTTTTT
CASSQDRVGGTNTGELFF
>TRBD1|TRBV5-8|TRBJ1-6|once
TGTGCCAGCACCCCCCTACGGGGACAGGGCTTCCCCCCCCTCCACTTT
CASTPLRGQGFPPLHF
>NA|TRBV2|TRBJ2-5|NA
TGTGCCAGCAGTCGGGACACACTCCAAGAGACCCAGTACTTC
CASSRDTLQETQYF
>TRBD2|TRBV11-2|TRBJ2-1|NA
TGTGCCAGCAGCCCACCACTAGCGGGGGCGAGCTCCTACAATGAGCAGTTCTTC
CASSPPLAGASSYNEQFF
>TRBD1|TRBV5-8|TRBJ2-2|NA
TGTGCCTGCCGTGGGGGACAGGGAAGATCCGGGGAGCTGTTTTTT
CACRGGQGRSGELFF
>NA|TRBV9|TRBJ2-7|NA
TGTGCCAGCAGCGTTGGGTTCCGTCCCTACGAGCAGTACTTC
CASSVGFRPYEQYF
>TRBD2|TRBV29-1|TRBJ2-1|NA
TGCAGCGGCGGACTGGCGGGGGACTACAATGAGCAGTTCTTC
CSGGLAGDYNEQFF
>NA|TRBV7-6|TRBJ2-3|NA
TGTGCCAGCAGCGGGAGCCTTGGGGCGCAGTATTTT
CASSGSLGAQYF
>NA|TRBV7-6|TRBJ2-7|NA
TGTGCCAGCAGCTTAGGGCTAGCACAGGGTGGAGAGCAGTACTTC
CASSLGLAQGGEQYF
>NA|TRBV5-6|TRBJ2-5|NA
TGTGCCAGTGGTCGGGAGACCCAGTACTTC
CASGRETQYF
>TRBD1|TRBV16|TRBJ1-2|once
TGTGCCAGCAGCCAAAACAGGGGGTCCTTCTATGGCTACACCTTC
CASSQNRGSFYGYTF
>NA|TRBV5-1|TRBJ1-1|NA
TGCGCCAGCAGGATAGGAAAGAACACTGAAGCTTTCTTT
CASRIGKNTEAFF
>TRBD1|TRBV18|TRBJ2-4|NA
TGTGCCAGCTCACCACAGGGGGCGGCCAAAAACATTCAGTACTTC
CASSPQGAAKNIQYF
>TRBD2|TRBV28|TRBJ2-7|NA
TGTGCCAGCAGTGACGGGACTAGGGAGGGTGAGCAGTACTTC
CASSDGTREGEQYF
>TRBD2|TRBV27|TRBJ2-7|NA
TGTGCCAGCCGGACTAGCGGGACGTACGAGCAGTACTTC
CASRTSGTYEQYF
>NA|TRBV7-9|TRBJ2-7|NA
TGTGCCAGCAGCTTAGCGGGAGCAGGGCCGTACTTC
CASSLAGAGPYF
>TRBD2|TRBV9|TRBJ2-5|NA
TGTGCCAGCAGTGATAGCGGGGGCTTCATGGAGACCCAGTACTTC
CASSDSGGFMETQYF
>TRBD1|TRBV7-9|TRBJ1-1|NA
TGTGCCAGCAGTGGACAGGGGGCGAACACTGAAGCTTTCTTT
CASSGQGANTEAFF
>TRBD1|TRBV29-1|TRBJ2-7|NA
TGCAGCGGCCGGGACAGAGGCTACGAGCAGTACTTC
CSGRDRGYEQYF
>NA|TRBV4-3|TRBJ1-2|NA
TGCGCCAGCAGCCAAGATCTGGCGGGGGGTGGCTACACCTTC
CASSQDLAGGGYTF
>TRBD2|TRBV6-5|TRBJ2-3|NA
TGTGCCAGCAGACTAGCGGGGGAGGATACGCAGTATTTT
CASRLAGEDTQYF
>NA|TRBV5-1|TRBJ2-2|NA
TGCGCCAGCAGCTTGGCCAGCGACCCTAACACCGGGGAGCTGTTTTTT
CASSLASDPNTGELFF
>NA|TRBV27|TRBJ1-5|NA
TGTGCCAGCAGTTTGAGGGCAGGAGGGAATCAGCCCCAGCATTTT
CASSLRAGGNQPQHF
>NA|TRBV5-6|TRBJ2-5|NA
TGTGCCAGCAGCTTAACAGGTATATGGCGTGATCAAGAGACCCAGTACTTC
CASSLTGIWRDQETQYF